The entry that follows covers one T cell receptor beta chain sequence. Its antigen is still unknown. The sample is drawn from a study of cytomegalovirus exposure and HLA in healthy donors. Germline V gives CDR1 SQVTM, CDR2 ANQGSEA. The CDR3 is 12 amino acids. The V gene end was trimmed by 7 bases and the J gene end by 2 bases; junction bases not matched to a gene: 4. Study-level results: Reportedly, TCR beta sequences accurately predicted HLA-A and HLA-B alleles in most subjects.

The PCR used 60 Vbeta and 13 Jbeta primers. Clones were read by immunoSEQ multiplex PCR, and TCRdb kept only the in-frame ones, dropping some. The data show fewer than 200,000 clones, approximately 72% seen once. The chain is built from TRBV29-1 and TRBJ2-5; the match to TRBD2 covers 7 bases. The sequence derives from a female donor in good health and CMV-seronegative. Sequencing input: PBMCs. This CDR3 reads CSARLAQETQYF. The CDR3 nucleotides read TGCAGCGCCAGACTAGCTCAAGAGACCCAGTACTTC.